This T cell receptor beta chain was captured by sequencing in a study of regulatory T cells in long-lasting Graves disease. Combining iRepertoire HTBI primers with Arm-PCR of CDR3 regions, the authors built TCR beta libraries. Using its own MiXCR run on the multiplex PCR reads, TCRdb lists one record per CDR3 protein. The sample lists more than 300,000 distinct CDR3 sequences; approximately 12% were seen once. Worth noting for this clonotype: At one boundary the junction diverges from the germline segment, which might be a read error.

Time point in this sample: newly diagnosed GD, antithyroid drugs for less than 3 months. PBMCs provided the RNA from which the TCR library was made. The same data also contributed to another study, on T cells in Graves' hyperthyroidism and ophthalmopathy.

The receptor was isolated from a woman aged 18-29 years with Graves disease. This sample comprised peripheral blood mononuclear cells (PBMCs), obtained at new diagnosis, from a patient treated with antithyroid drugs.

Here the CDR3 reads CVSSLLEASYNEQFF. The CDR3 DNA follows: TGTGTCAGCAGCCTTCTAGAAGCCTCCTACAATGAGCAGTTCTTC. The chain combines TRBV9 with TRBJ2-1; D is unclear. This CDR3 has 15 amino acids. Looked up from germline, CDR1 is SGDLS and CDR2 is YYNGEE.